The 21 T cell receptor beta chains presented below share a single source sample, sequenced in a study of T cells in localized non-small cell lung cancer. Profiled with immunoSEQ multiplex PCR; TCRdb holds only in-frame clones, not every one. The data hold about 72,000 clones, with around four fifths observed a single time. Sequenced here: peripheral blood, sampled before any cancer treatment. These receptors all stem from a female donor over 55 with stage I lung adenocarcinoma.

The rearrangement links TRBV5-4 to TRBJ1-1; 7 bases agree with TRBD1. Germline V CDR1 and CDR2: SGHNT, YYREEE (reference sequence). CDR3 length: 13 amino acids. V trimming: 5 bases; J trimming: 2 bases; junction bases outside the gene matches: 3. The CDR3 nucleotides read TGTGCCAGCAGTGACAGGGATAACACTGAAGCTTTCTTT. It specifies CASSDRDNTEAFF.

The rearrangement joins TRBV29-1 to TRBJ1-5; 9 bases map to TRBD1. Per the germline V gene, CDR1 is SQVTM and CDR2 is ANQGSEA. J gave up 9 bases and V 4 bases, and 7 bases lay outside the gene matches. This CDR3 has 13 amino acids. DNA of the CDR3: TGCAGCGTTGGGACAGGGGAGGAAGCGCCCCAGCATTTT. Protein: CSVGTGEEAPQHF.

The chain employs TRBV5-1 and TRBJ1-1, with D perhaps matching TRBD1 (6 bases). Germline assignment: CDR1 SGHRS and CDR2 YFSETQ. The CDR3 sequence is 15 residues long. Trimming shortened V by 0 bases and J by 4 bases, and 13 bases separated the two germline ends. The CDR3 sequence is CASSLVWGLSTEAFF. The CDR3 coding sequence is TGCGCCAGCAGCTTGGTTTGGGGGCTTAGCACTGAAGCTTTCTTT.

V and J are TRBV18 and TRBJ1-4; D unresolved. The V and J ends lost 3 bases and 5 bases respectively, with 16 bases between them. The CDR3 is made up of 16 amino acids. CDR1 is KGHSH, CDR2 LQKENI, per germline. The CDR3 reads CASSPRSLGKNEKLFF. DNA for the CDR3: TGTGCCAGCTCACCGAGGTCCCTGGGAAAAAATGAAAAACTGTTTTTT.

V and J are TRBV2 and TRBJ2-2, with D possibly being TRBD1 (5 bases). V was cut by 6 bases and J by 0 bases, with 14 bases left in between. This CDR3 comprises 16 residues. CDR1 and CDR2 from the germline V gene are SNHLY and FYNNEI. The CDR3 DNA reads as TGTGCCAGCAGGATGAGACAGACCGCGAACACCGGGGAGCTGTTTTTT. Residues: CASRMRQTANTGELFF.

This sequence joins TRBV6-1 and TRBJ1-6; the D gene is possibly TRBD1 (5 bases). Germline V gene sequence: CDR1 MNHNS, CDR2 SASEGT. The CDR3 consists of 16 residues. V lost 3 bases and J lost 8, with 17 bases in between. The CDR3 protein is CASSDLAGLGHSPLHF. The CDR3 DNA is TGTGCCAGCAGTGATTTAGCGGGCCTGGGGCATTCACCCCTCCACTTT.

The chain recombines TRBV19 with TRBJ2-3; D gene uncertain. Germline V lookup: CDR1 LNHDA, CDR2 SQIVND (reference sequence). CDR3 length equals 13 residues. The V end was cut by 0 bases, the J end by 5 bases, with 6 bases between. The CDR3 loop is CASSIDRLDTQYF. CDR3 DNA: TGTGCCAGTAGTATAGATCGCCTAGATACGCAGTATTTT.

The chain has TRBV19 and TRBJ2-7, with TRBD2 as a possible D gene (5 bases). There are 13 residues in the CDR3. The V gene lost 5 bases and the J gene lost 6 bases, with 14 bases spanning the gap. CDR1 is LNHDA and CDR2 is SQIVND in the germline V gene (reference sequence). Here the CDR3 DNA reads TGTGCCAGTAGTCCGTCATATGGAGGCGAGCAGTACTTC. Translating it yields CASSPSYGGEQYF.

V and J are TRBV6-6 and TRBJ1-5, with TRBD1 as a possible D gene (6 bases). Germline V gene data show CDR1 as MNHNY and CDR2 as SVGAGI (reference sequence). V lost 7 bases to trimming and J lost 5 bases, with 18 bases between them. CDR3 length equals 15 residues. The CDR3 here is CASTGGDKPYQPQHF. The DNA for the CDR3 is TGTGCCAGCACCGGCGGGGACAAGCCTTATCAGCCCCAGCATTTT.

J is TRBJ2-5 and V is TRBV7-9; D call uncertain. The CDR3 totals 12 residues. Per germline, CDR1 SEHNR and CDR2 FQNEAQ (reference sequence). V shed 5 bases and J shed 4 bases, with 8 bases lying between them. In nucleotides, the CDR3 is TGTGCCAGCAGCAGGGTCGGAGAGACCCAGTACTTC. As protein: CASSRVGETQYF.

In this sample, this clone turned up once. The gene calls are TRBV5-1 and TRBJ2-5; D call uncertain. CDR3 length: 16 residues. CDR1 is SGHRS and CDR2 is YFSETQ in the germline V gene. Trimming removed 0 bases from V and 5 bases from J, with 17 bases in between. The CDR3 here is CASSLVSQLRWETQYF. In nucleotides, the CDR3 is TGCGCCAGCAGCTTGGTGTCACAGCTCCGTTGGGAGACCCAGTACTTC.

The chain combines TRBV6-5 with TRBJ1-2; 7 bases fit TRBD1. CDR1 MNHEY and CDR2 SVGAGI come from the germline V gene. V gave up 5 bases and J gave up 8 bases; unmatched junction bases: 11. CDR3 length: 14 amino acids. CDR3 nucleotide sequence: TGTGCCAGCAGTGGACTGGGACAGAGGAAGGGCTACACCTTC. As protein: CASSGLGQRKGYTF.

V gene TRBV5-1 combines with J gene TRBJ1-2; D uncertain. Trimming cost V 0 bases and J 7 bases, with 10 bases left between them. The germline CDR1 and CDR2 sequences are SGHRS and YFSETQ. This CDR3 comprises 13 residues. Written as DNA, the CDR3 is TGCGCCAGCAGCTTGGCGGAGGGAAGTGGCTACACCTTC. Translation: CASSLAEGSGYTF.

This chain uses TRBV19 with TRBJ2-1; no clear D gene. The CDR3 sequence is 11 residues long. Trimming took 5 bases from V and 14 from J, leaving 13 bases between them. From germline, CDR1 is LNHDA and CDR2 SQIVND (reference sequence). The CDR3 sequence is CASSAGFRKFF. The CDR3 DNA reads TGTGCCAGTAGTGCAGGTTTTAGGAAGTTCTTC. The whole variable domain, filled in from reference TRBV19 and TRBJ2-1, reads DGGITQSPKYLFRKEGQNVTLSCEQNLNHDAMYWYRQDPGQGLRLIYYSQIVNDFQKGDIAEGYSVSREKKESFPLTVTSAQKNPTAFYLCASSAGFRKFFGPGTRLTVL.

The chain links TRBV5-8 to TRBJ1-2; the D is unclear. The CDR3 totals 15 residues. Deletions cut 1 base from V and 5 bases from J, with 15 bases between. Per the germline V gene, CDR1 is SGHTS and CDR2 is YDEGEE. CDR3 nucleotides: TGTGCCAGCAGCTTGCGACCGAGTATGCCATATGGCTACACCTTC. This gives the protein CASSLRPSMPYGYTF.

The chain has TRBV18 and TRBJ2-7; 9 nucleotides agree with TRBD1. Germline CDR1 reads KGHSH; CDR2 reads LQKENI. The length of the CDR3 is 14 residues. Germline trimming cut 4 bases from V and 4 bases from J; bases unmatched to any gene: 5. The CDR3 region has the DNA TGTGCCAGCTCACGGGACAGGGCGGATTACGAGCAGTACTTC. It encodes CASSRDRADYEQYF.

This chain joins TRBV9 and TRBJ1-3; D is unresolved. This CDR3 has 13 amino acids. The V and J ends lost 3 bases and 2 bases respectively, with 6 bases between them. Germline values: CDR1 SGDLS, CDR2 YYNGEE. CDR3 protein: CASSATTGNTIYF. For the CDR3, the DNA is TGTGCCAGCAGCGCGACAACTGGAAACACCATATATTTT.

CDR3 in DNA: TGTGCCAGCAGTTTGACCGAGGGAGGGGAGCAGTACTTC. Residues: CASSLTEGGEQYF. This sequence joins TRBV6-6 and TRBJ2-7, with TRBD2 matching 7 bases. The germline V gene encodes CDR1 MNHNY and CDR2 SVGAGI (reference sequence). V lost 4 bases, J lost 7 bases, and 7 bases stayed unmatched. This CDR3 has 13 amino acids.

The CDR3 region has the DNA TGTGCCACCCTACTAGCGGGGGGCGACAATGAGCAGTTCTTC. It is translated as CATLLAGGDNEQFF. The J gene is TRBJ2-1, the V gene TRBV19, with 12 bases that match TRBD2. In germline, CDR1 is LNHDA, CDR2 SQIVND (reference sequence). Losses at the gene ends were 10 bases for V and 5 bases for J; bases not matched to a gene: 6. This CDR3 comprises 14 residues.

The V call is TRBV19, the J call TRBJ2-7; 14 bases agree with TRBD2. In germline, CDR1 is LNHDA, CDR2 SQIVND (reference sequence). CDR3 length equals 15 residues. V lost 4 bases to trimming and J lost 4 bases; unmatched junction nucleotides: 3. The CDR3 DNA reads TGTGCCAGTAGTAGGGGGACTAGCGGGAGTTACGAGCAGTACTTC. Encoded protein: CASSRGTSGSYEQYF. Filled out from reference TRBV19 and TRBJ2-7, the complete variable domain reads DGGITQSPKYLFRKEGQNVTLSCEQNLNHDAMYWYRQDPGQGLRLIYYSQIVNDFQKGDIAEGYSVSREKKESFPLTVTSAQKNPTAFYLCASSRGTSGSYEQYFGPGTRLTVT.

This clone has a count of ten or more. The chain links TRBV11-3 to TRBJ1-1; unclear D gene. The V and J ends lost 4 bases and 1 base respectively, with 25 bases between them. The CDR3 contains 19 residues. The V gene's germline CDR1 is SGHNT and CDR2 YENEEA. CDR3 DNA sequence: TGTGCCAGCAGCTCCTCAGGATCGGGTACGAGCATGTGGAACACTGAAGCTTTCTTT. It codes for CASSSSGSGTSMWNTEAFF.